The 20 T cell receptor beta chains listed next were all sequenced from one sample in a study of cytomegalovirus exposure and HLA in healthy donors. Both 60 Vbeta primers and 13 Jbeta primers went into the PCR. Using immunoSEQ multiplex PCR, the repertoire was profiled, and TCRdb retains in-frame clones only, with some absent. The sample consists of more than 60,000 clones, around four fifths of them appearing once. Sequenced input: PBMCs. These receptors were collected from a male donor in good health and CMV-seropositive.

This clone was seen a handful of times. The chain combines TRBV27 with TRBJ2-7; 7 bases align to TRBD1. Germline loops: CDR1 MNHEY, CDR2 SMNVEV (reference sequence). This CDR3 has 14 residues. V was clipped by 3 bases and J by 5 bases; unmatched bases: 7. In DNA, the CDR3 is TGTGCCAGCAGTTTGATAGGGGGCAAGGACGAGCAGTACTTC. Protein sequence: CASSLIGGKDEQYF.

V gene TRBV29-1 combines with J gene TRBJ2-7, with TRBD1 as a possible D gene (6 bases). The CDR3 runs to 12 residues. Per germline, CDR1 SQVTM and CDR2 ANQGSEA. V gave up 4 bases and J gave up 5 bases, with 12 bases separating them. The CDR3 sequence: CSVVQGENEQYF. Here the CDR3 DNA reads TGCAGCGTTGTACAGGGAGAGAACGAGCAGTACTTC.

This chain joins TRBV11-2 and TRBJ1-6; D is perhaps TRBD1 (5 bases). Germline V gene data show CDR1 as SGHAT and CDR2 as FQNNGV. Trimming removed 6 bases at V and 4 bases at J, with 16 bases between. This CDR3 region has 16 residues. This chain's CDR3 is CASRGIKGTYNSPLHF. The CDR3 coding sequence is TGTGCCAGCAGGGGGATTAAGGGGACTTATAATTCACCCCTCCACTTT.

The rearrangement joins TRBV19 to TRBJ1-5; D possibly corresponds to TRBD1 (6 bases). The CDR3 extends over 17 amino acids. Germline CDR1 and CDR2: LNHDA and SQIVND (reference sequence). Between the trimmed V and J ends, which lost 10 bases and 0 bases, there was a span of 22 bases. CDR3 loop: CANLRLTGPHSNQPQHF. CDR3 coding DNA: TGTGCCAACTTACGCCTGACAGGTCCTCATAGCAATCAGCCCCAGCATTTT.

The chain links TRBV19 to TRBJ2-3; D is unresolved. V lost 4 bases and J lost 2, with 7 bases in between. The CDR3 has 13 amino acids. CDR1 LNHDA and CDR2 SQIVND come from the germline V gene (reference sequence). The DNA for the CDR3 is TGTGCCAGTAGTACCTCCCCCACAGATACGCAGTATTTT. Its translation: CASSTSPTDTQYF.

This clone was found a few times. This chain uses TRBV7-2 with TRBJ1-1, with D uncertain. Germline V lookup: CDR1 SGHTA, CDR2 FQGNSA. This CDR3 has 14 amino acids. V gave up 5 bases and J gave up 0 bases, with 10 bases separating them. Here the CDR3 reads CASSPSGVNTEAFF. The CDR3, as DNA: TGTGCCAGCAGCCCCTCCGGGGTGAACACTGAAGCTTTCTTT.

The V and J genes are TRBV9 and TRBJ1-1, with TRBD1 matching over 11 bases. Per the germline V gene, CDR1 is SGDLS and CDR2 is YYNGEE. There are 15 residues in the CDR3. The J segment lost 0 bases and the V segment lost 3 bases, leaving 1 base of the junction unmatched. CDR3 sequence (DNA): TGTGCCAGCAGCGGGACAGGGGGCTTGAACACTGAAGCTTTCTTT. Protein product: CASSGTGGLNTEAFF.

In this sample, this clone turned up once. The CDR3: CASTLRGRGRSTF. The CDR3 DNA follows: TGTGCCAGCACCCTTCGGGGCAGGGGGCGAAGCACCTTC. The gene calls are TRBV11-3 and TRBJ1-2; 8 bases match TRBD1. Per germline, CDR1 SGHNT and CDR2 YENEEA. This CDR3 is built from 13 residues. V trimming: 7 bases; J trimming: 13 bases; junction bases outside the gene matches: 14.

V is TRBV5-4 and J is TRBJ2-4; a possible D gene is TRBD1 (6 bases). In germline, CDR1 is SGHNT, CDR2 YYREEE (reference sequence). The CDR3 covers 16 residues. Trimming cost V 3 bases and J 2 bases, with 15 bases left between them. The CDR3: CASSSQTGRPKNIQYF. The CDR3 nucleotides read TGTGCCAGCAGCTCGCAGACAGGACGCCCCAAAAACATTCAGTACTTC. The whole variable domain, remainder taken from reference TRBV5-4 and TRBJ2-4, is ETGVTQSPTHLIKTRGQQVTLRCSSQSGHNTVSWYQQALGQGPQFIFQYYREEENGRGNFPPRFSGLQFPNYSSELNVNALELDDSALYLCASSSQTGRPKNIQYFGAGTRLSVL.

In its sample, this clone was seen a few times. The chain has TRBV30 and TRBJ1-1, with TRBD1 identical over 9 bases. CDR1 GTSNPN and CDR2 SVGIG come from the germline V gene (reference sequence). CDR3 size: 14 residues. Trimming at V came to 3 bases and at J to 11 bases, leaving 13 bases not matched to a gene. CDR3 coding DNA: TGTGCCTGGAGCCGACAGGGGGGGAATGTGGGGGCTTTCTTT. Protein sequence: CAWSRQGGNVGAFF.

This clone was seen a single time. The CDR3 DNA reads TGTGCCAGCAGTTTTCAGGGGGCGGGCACTGAAGCTTTCTTT. It specifies CASSFQGAGTEAFF. This chain joins TRBV27 and TRBJ1-1; 8 bases map to TRBD1. Germline V lookup: CDR1 MNHEY, CDR2 SMNVEV (reference sequence). The CDR3 covers 14 residues. Trimming at V came to 3 bases and at J to 4 bases, leaving 4 bases not matched to a gene.

This clone was counted only a few times. V usage is TRBV18 and J usage is TRBJ2-7; tentative D call: TRBD1 (6 bases). V lost 2 bases to trimming and J lost 5 bases, with 13 bases between them. The CDR3 is made up of 14 amino acids. The germline V gene encodes CDR1 KGHSH and CDR2 LQKENI. The DNA of the CDR3 is TGTGCCAGCTCACCATGGCAGGGGTACAACGAGCAGTACTTC. The encoded protein is CASSPWQGYNEQYF.

This rearrangement joins TRBV27 to TRBJ2-7; unclear D gene. The CDR3 covers 13 residues. V lost 3 bases to trimming and J lost 4 bases, with 10 bases between them. From germline, CDR1 is MNHEY and CDR2 SMNVEV (reference sequence). The CDR3 region is CASSFSSTYEQYF. The CDR3 nucleotides read TGTGCCAGCAGTTTCTCTTCCACTTACGAGCAGTACTTC.

In DNA form, the CDR3 reads TGCGCCAGCAGCACGTTACAGGGTACCTACGAGCAGTACTTC. Its protein is CASSTLQGTYEQYF. The chain recombines TRBV5-1 with TRBJ2-7; D might be TRBD1 (6 bases). This CDR3 region has 14 residues. Per germline, CDR1 SGHRS and CDR2 YFSETQ. The V end lost 4 bases, the J end lost 2 bases, and 13 bases lay between the germline ends.

The chain combines TRBV6-4 with TRBJ2-3; no clear D gene. Germline values: CDR1 MRHNA, CDR2 SNTAGT. The CDR3 spans 13 residues. The V and J ends lost 8 bases and 0 bases respectively, with 9 bases between them. The CDR3 protein is CASSRDSTDTQYF. The DNA for the CDR3 is TGTGCCAGCTCTCGAGATAGCACAGATACGCAGTATTTT.

This clone was recorded once. The genes are TRBV28 and TRBJ2-3, with D possibly being TRBD1 (6 bases). This CDR3 spans 15 amino acids. Trimming took off 10 bases at V and 5 bases at J, with 22 bases between the two ends. In germline, CDR1 is MDHEN, CDR2 SYDVKM. The CDR3 DNA reads TGTGCCACCACGACACAGGGTATTGGTATAGATACGCAGTATTTT. Protein sequence: CATTTQGIGIDTQYF.

The chain recombines TRBV2 with TRBJ2-3; D is unresolved. CDR1 SNHLY and CDR2 FYNNEI come from the germline V gene. V lost 4 bases and J 4 bases, leaving 9 bases between the germline ends. This CDR3 has 13 amino acids. CDR3 region: CASSVEYADTQYF. The CDR3 DNA reads as TGTGCCAGCAGTGTAGAGTACGCAGATACGCAGTATTTT.

There are a few counts of this clone. This chain joins TRBV5-4 and TRBJ2-5, with TRBD2 as a possible D gene (6 bases). The V and J ends lost 4 bases and 5 bases respectively, with 21 bases between them. The CDR3 has 16 residues. Germline V gene sequence: CDR1 SGHNT, CDR2 YYREEE (reference sequence). CDR3 sequence: CASSLRRGLPSETQYF. The CDR3 DNA sequence: TGTGCCAGCAGCCTGCGGAGGGGCCTACCATCCGAGACCCAGTACTTC.

The gene calls are TRBV21-1 and TRBJ2-7; TRBD1, the table's D call, was not compared with the DNA. TRBV21-1 is an annotated pseudogene. The CDR3 spans 14 residues. The CDR3 loop is CARPTGRPCYEQYF. The DNA for the CDR3 is TGTGCCAGGCCGACAGGGCGACCATGCTACGAGCAGTACTTC.

Worth noting for this clone: No conserved phenylalanine or tryptophan ends this CDR3, so it is likely a read error. V is TRBV7-9 and J is TRBJ1-2; D is perhaps TRBD1 (6 bases). This CDR3 contains 16 residues. The germline CDR1 and CDR2 sequences are SEHNR and FQNEAQ (reference sequence). The V gene lost 1 base and the J gene lost 7 bases, with 19 bases spanning the gap. The CDR3 DNA sequence: TGTGCCAGCAGCTTAGTGGGGGCAAACCTCGTTGGTGGCTACACCGTC. It codes for CASSLVGANLVGGYTV.